This T cell receptor (beta chain) was captured by sequencing in a study of blood T cell repertoires in COVID-19. The wider study: Samples came from the United States, Italy and Spain, spanning acute and convalescent COVID-19. The analysed material was cDNA or gDNA that came from T cells, B-cell-depleted T cells, or PBMCs.

Within the sample, this clone is medium-sized. The germline V gene encodes CDR1 KGHDR and CDR2 SFDVKD. The V gene lost 5 bases and the J gene lost 1 base, with 7 bases spanning the gap. This CDR3 contains 13 residues. Participants came from some 23 US areas, aged roughly 18 to 95 years. Original handling: Estimated nucleated cell counts came from reference gene primer amplification. Some clones are missing from TCRdb's copy, which holds only in-frame ones; the method was immunoSEQ multiplex PCR. D and trimming come from the DNA, and the V and J calls and clone size come from that table. The sample carries under 400,000 clones, about 90% recorded once.

The sequenced material came from PBMCs or T cells enriched from blood (not recorded which). The origin of this receptor is a man between 35 and 55 years old in a cohort exposed to, infected with or recovered from COVID-19 (not recorded which). J is TRBJ1-1 and V is TRBV24-1, with unresolved D. The CDR3 sequence: CATSGSGNTEAFF. The CDR3 DNA reads TGTGCCACCAGTGGGTCGGGGAACACTGAAGCTTTCTTT.